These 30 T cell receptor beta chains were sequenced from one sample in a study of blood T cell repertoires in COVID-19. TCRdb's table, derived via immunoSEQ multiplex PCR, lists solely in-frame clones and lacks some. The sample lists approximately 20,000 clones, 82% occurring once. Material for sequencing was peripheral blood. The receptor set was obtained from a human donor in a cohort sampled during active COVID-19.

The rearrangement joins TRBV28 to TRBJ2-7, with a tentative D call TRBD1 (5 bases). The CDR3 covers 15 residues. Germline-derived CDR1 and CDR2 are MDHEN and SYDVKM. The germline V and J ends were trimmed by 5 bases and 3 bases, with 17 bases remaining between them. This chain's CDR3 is CASSPYTGFSYEQYF. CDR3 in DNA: TGTGCCAGCAGTCCATATACAGGATTCAGCTACGAGCAGTACTTC.

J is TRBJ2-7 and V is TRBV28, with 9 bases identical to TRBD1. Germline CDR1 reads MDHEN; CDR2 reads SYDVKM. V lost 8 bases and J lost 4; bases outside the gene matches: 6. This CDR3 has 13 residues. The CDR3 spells CASGSGQGYEQYF. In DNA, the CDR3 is TGTGCCAGCGGTTCGGGACAGGGTTACGAGCAGTACTTC. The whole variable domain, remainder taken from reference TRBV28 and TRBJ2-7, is DVKVTQSSRYLVKRTGEKVFLECVQDMDHENMFWYRQDPGLGLRLIYFSYDVKMKEKGDIPEGYSVSREKKERFSLILESASTNQTSMYLCASGSGQGYEQYFGPGTRLTVT.

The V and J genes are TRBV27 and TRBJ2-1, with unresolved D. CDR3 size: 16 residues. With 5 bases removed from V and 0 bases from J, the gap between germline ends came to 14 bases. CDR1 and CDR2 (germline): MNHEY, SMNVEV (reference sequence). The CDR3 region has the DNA TGTGCCAGCAGTCCTACGGCGGCAAGCTCCTACAATGAGCAGTTCTTC. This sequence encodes CASSPTAASSYNEQFF.

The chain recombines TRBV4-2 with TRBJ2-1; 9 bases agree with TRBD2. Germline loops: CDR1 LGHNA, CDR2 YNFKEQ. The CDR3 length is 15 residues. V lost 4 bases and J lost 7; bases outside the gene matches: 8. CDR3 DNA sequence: TGTGCCAGCAGCCCCCCGCAGCGGGAGGTGAATGAGCAGTTCTTC. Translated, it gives CASSPPQREVNEQFF.

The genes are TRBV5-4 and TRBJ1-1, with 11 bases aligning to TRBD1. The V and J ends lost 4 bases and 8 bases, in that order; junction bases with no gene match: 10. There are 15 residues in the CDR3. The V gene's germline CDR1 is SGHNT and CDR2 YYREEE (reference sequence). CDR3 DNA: TGTGCCAGCAGCACGGCCCGGACAGGGGGCCCCGAAGCTTTCTTT. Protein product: CASSTARTGGPEAFF.

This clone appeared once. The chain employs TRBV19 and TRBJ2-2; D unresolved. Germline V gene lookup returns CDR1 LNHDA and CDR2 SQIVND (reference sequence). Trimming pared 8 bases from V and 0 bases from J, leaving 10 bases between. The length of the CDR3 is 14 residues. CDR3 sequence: CASSVEANTGELFF. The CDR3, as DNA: TGTGCCAGTTCCGTAGAAGCGAACACCGGGGAGCTGTTTTTT.

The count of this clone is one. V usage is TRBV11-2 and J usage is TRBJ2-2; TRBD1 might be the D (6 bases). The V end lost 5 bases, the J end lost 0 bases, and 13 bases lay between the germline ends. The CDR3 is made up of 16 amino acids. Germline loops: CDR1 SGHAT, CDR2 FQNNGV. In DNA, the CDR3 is TGTGCCAGCAGCGCCGGACAGAGCGCGAACACCGGGGAGCTGTTTTTT. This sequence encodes CASSAGQSANTGELFF.

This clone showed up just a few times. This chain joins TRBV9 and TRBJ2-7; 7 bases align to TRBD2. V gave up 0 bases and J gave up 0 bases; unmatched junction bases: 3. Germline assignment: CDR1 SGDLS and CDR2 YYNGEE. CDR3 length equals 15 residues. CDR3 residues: CASSVDGTNSYEQYF. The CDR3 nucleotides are TGTGCCAGCAGCGTAGACGGGACTAACTCCTACGAGCAGTACTTC.

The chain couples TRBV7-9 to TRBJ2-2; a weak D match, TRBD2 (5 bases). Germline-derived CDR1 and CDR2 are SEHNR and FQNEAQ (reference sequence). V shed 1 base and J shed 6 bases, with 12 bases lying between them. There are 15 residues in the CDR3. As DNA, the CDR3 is TGTGCCAGCAGCTTAGGGGAGTTCGTTTCCGGGGAGCTGTTTTTT. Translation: CASSLGEFVSGELFF.

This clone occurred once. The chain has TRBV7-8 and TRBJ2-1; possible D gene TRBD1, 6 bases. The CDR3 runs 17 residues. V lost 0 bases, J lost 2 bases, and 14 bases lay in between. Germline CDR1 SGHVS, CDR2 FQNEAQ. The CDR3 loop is CASSLALSQGAYNEQFF. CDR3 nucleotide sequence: TGTGCCAGCAGCTTAGCGCTGTCACAGGGTGCCTACAATGAGCAGTTCTTC.

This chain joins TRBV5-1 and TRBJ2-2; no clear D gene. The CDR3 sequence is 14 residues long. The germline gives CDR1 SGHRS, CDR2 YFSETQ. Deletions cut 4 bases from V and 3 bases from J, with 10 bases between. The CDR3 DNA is TGCGCCAGCAGCGCAGGCCCCGACACCGGGGAGCTGTTTTTT. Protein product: CASSAGPDTGELFF.

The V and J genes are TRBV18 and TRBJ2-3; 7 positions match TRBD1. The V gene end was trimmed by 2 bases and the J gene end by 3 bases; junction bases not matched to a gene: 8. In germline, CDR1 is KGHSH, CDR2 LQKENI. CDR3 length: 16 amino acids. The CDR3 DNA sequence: TGTGCCAGCTCACCATCTCAGACAGGGCGTACAGATACGCAGTATTTT. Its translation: CASSPSQTGRTDTQYF.

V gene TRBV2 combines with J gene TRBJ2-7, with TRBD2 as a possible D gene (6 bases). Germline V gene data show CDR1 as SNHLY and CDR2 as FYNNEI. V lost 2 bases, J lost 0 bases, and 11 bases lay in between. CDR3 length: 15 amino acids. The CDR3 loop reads CASSELYGGSYEQYF. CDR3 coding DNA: TGTGCCAGCAGTGAACTGTACGGGGGCTCCTACGAGCAGTACTTC.

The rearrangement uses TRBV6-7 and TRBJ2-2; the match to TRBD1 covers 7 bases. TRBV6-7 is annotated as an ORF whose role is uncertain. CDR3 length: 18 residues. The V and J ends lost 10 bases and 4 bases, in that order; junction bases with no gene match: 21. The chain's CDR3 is CATPYRDSLRPLTGELFF. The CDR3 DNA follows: TGTGCCACCCCCTATAGGGACAGCCTTCGACCCCTCACCGGGGAGCTGTTTTTT.

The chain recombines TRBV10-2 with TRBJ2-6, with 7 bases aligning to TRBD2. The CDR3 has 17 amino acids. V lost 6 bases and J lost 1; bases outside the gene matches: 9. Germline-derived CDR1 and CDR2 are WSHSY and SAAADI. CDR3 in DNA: TGCGCCAGCAGGGGCGGGGGTTCGCTTTCTGGGGCCAACGTCCTGACTTTC. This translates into CASRGGGSLSGANVLTF.

The CDR3 DNA reads TGTGCCAGCTCACCTCAGCGGTCCTCAGCCAAAAACATTCAGTACTTC. Translating gives CASSPQRSSAKNIQYF. V is TRBV18 and J is TRBJ2-4, with D possibly TRBD2 on 5 matching bases. The CDR3 sequence is 16 residues long. The V end was cut by 3 bases, the J end by 0 bases, with 12 bases between. Germline V lookup: CDR1 KGHSH, CDR2 LQKENI.

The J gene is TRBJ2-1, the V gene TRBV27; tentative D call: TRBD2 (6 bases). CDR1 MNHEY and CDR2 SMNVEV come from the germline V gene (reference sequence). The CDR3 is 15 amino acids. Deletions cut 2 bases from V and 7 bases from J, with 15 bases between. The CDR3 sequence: CASSLGGGTGNEQFF. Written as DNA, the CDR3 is TGTGCCAGCAGTTTAGGTGGCGGGACTGGGAATGAGCAGTTCTTC.

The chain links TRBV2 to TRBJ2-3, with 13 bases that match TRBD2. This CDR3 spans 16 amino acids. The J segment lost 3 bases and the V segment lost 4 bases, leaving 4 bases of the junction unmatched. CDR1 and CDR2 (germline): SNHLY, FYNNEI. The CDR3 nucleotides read TGTGCCAGCAGTGTACAGGGACTAGCGGGAACAGATACGCAGTATTTT. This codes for CASSVQGLAGTDTQYF.

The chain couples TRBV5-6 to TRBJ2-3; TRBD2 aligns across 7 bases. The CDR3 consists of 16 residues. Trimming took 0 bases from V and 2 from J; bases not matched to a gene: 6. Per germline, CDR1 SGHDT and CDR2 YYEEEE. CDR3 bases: TGTGCCAGCAGCTTGGGGCGGGAGATAAACACAGATACGCAGTATTTT. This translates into CASSLGREINTDTQYF.

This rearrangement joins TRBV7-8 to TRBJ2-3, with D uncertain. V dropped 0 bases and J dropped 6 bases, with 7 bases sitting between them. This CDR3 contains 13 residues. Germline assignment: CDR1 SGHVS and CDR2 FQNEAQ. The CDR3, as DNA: TGTGCCAGCAGCTTAGCGAAACGGGATACGCAGTATTTT. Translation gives CASSLAKRDTQYF. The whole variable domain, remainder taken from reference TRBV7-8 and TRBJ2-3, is GAGVSQSPRYKVAKRGQDVALRCDPISGHVSLFWYQQALGQGPEFLTYFQNEAQLDKSGLPSDRFFAERPEGSVSTLKIQRTQQEDSAVYLCASSLAKRDTQYFGPGTRLTVL.

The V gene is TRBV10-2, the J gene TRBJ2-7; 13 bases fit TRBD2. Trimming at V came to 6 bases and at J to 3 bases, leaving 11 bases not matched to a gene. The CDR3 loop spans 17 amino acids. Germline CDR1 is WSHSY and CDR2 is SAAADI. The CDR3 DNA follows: TGCGCCAGCAGCCCGGGACTAGCGGGATTTGCCTACTACGAGCAGTACTTC. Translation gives CASSPGLAGFAYYEQYF.

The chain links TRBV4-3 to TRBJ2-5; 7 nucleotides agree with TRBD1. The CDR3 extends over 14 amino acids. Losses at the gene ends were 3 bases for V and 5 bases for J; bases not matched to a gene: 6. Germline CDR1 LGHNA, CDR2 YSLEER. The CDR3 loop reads CASSQGTARETQYF. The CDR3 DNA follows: TGCGCCAGCAGCCAGGGGACAGCTAGGGAGACCCAGTACTTC.

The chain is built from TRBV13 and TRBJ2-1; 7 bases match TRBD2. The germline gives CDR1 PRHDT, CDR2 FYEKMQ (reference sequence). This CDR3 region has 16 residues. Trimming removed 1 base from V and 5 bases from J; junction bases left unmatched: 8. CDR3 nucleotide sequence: TGTGCCAGCAGCTTAGCTCGGCGGGAGTGGAACAATGAGCAGTTCTTC. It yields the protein CASSLARREWNNEQFF.

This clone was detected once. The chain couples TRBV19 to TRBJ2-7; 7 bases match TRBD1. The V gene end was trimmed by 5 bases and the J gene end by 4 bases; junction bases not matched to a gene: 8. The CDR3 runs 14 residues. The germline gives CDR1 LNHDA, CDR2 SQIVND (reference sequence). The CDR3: CASSAAGTAYEQYF. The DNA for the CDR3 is TGTGCCAGTAGTGCCGCCGGGACAGCTTACGAGCAGTACTTC.

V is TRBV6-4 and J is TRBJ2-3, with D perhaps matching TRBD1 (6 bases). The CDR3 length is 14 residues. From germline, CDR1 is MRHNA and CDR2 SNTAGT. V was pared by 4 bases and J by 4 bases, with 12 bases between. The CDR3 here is CASSGGTLPDTQYF. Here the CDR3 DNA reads TGTGCCAGCAGTGGGGGGACATTGCCAGATACGCAGTATTTT.

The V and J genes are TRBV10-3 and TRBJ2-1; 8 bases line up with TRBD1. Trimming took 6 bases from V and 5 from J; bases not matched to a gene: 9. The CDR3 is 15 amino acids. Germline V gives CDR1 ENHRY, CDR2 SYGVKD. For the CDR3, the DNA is TGTGCCATCAGATTAACGGGACAGGACAACAATGAGCAGTTCTTC. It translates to CAIRLTGQDNNEQFF.

The CDR3 region has the DNA TGTGCCACGTATCCCGGGACAAAGCGAGGCTACACCTTC. This encodes CATYPGTKRGYTF. The chain has TRBV21-1 and TRBJ1-2; TRBD1 is taken as the D call from the table, unchecked against the DNA. TRBV21-1 is deemed a pseudogene. This CDR3 is 13 amino acids long.

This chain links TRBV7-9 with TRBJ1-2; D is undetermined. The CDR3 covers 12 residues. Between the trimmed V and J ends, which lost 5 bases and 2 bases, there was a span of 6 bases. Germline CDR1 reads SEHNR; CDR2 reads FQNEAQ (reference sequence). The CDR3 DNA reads TGTGCCAGCAGCCAAGAGAACTATGGCTACACCTTC. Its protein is CASSQENYGYTF.

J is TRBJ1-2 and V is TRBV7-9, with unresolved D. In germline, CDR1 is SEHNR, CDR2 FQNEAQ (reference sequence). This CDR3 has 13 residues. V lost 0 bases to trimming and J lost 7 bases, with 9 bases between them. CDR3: CASSLAGESGYTF. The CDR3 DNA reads TGTGCCAGCAGCTTAGCCGGGGAAAGTGGCTACACCTTC.

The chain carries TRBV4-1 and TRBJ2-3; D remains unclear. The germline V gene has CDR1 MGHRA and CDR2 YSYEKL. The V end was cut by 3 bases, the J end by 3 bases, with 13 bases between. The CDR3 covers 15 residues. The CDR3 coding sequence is TGCGCCAGCAGCCAGGCCACGGGTTCGACAGATACGCAGTATTTT. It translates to CASSQATGSTDTQYF.